This T cell receptor (beta chain) was sequenced in a study of cytomegalovirus exposure and HLA in healthy donors. Germline V gene data show CDR1 as MNHNS and CDR2 as SASEGT. Between the trimmed V and J ends, which lost 6 bases and 8 bases, there was a span of 19 bases. The CDR3 covers 14 residues. The PCR contained 60 Vbeta and 13 Jbeta primers. The protocol was immunoSEQ multiplex PCR, while the TCRdb copy is restricted to in-frame clones and leaves out a portion. The table has 50,000 or so clones, more than 60% seen once. The source is a woman aged 40 to 50 in good health and CMV-seropositive. The chain has TRBV6-1 and TRBJ1-2, with TRBD1 as a possible D gene (6 bases). What was sequenced was PBMCs. This CDR3 is CASRFSTGLVGYTF. The CDR3 bases are TGTGCCAGCAGGTTCTCAACAGGGTTGGTCGGCTACACCTTC.